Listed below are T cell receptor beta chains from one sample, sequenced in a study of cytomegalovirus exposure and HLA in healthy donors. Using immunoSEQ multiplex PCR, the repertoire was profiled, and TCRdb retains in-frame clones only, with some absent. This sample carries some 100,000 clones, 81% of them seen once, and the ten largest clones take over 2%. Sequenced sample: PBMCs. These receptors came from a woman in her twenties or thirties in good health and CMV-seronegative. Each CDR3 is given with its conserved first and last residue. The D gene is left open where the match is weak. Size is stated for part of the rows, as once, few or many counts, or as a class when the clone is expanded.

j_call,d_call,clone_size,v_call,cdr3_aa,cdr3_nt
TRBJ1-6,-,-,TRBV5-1,CASSLGVTGNSPLHF,TGCGCCAGCAGCTTGGGGGTGACGGGAAATTCACCCCTCCACTTT
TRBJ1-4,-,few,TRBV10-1,CASDEVNEKLFF,TGCGCCAGCGACGAGGTGAATGAAAAACTGTTTTTT
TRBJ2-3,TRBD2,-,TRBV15,CATSRGLAGEPPITDTQYF,TGTGCCACCAGCAGAGGGCTAGCGGGAGAGCCACCGATCACAGATACGCAGTATTTT
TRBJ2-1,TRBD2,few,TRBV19,CASRDLAGAGNEQFF,TGTGCCAGTCGGGACTTAGCGGGAGCGGGCAATGAGCAGTTCTTC
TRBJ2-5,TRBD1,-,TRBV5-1,CASSLTGELETQYF,TGCGCCAGCAGCTTGACAGGGGAGTTAGAGACCCAGTACTTC
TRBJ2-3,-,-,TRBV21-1,CASSSGTDPSTDTQYF,TGTGCCAGCAGCAGCGGGACGGATCCTAGCACAGATACGCAGTATTTT
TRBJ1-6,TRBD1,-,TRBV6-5,CASGRQGDSPLHF,TGTGCCAGCGGCCGACAGGGAGATTCACCCCTCCACTTT
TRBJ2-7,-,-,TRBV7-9,CASSFQVGGSYEQYF,TGTGCCAGCAGCTTTCAGGTTGGGGGGTCCTACGAGCAGTACTTC
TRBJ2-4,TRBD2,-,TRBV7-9,CASSLPGLAEKNIQYF,TGTGCCAGCAGCTTACCTGGACTAGCGGAAAAAAACATTCAGTACTTC
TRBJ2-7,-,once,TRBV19,CASSLLAETIYEQYF,TGTGCCAGTAGCCTATTAGCGGAGACGATCTACGAGCAGTACTTC
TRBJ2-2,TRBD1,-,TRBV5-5,CASSLYRFWTGWTGELFF,TGTGCCAGCAGCTTGTATCGATTCTGGACAGGGTGGACCGGGGAGCTGTTTTTT
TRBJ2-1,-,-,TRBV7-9,CASSSPLAEYNEQFF,TGTGCCAGCAGCTCCCCACTAGCCGAATACAATGAGCAGTTCTTC
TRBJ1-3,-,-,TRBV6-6,CASSYTPTGSGNTIYF,TGTGCCAGCAGTTACACCCCGACAGGCTCTGGAAACACCATATATTTT
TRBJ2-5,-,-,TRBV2,CASSGRERGETQYF,TGTGCCAGCAGTGGTCGGGAGAGAGGAGAGACCCAGTACTTC
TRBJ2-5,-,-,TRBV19,CATLDLLEETQYF,TGTGCCACCTTGGACCTACTAGAGGAGACCCAGTACTTC
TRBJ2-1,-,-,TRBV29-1,CSVGFSYNEQFF,TGCAGCGTTGGGTTTAGTTACAATGAGCAGTTCTTC
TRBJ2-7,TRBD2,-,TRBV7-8,CASSLVPAGGPSYEQYF,TGTGCCAGCAGCTTAGTGCCAGCGGGAGGGCCGTCCTACGAGCAGTACTTC
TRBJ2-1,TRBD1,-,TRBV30,CAWDMGDRVGEQFF,TGTGCCTGGGATATGGGGGACAGGGTTGGAGAGCAGTTCTTC
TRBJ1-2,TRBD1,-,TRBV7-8,CASSLLSGQGLRGYTF,TGTGCCAGCAGCCTTCTTTCGGGACAGGGTCTTCGAGGCTACACCTTC
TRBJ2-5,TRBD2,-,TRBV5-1,CASSLRGLAGGAETQYF,TGCGCCAGCAGCTTGAGGGGACTAGCGGGAGGAGCAGAGACCCAGTACTTC
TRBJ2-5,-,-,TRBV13,CASSRQGGETQYF,TGTGCCAGCAGCCGACAGGGAGGAGAGACCCAGTACTTC
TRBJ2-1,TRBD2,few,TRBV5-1,CASSSLAGGNEQFF,TGCGCCAGCAGCAGTCTAGCGGGGGGCAATGAGCAGTTCTTC
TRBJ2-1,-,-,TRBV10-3,CAISEPSLINEQFF,TGTGCCATCAGTGAGCCTAGCCTAATCAATGAGCAGTTCTTC
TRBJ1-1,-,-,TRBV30,CARGPPENTEAFF,TGTGCCCGAGGCCCGCCAGAGAACACTGAAGCTTTCTTT
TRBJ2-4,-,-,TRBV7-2,CASSLERAGNIQYF,TGTGCCAGCAGCTTGGAAAGGGCAGGGAACATTCAGTACTTC
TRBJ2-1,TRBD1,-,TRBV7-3,CASSLMGDRGLRGEQFF,TGTGCCAGCAGCCTGATGGGGGACAGGGGTTTGCGTGGTGAGCAGTTCTTC
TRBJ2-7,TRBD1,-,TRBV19,CASNSGQGAYEQYF,TGTGCCAGTAACTCCGGACAGGGGGCTTACGAGCAGTACTTC
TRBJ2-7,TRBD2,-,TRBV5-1,CASAGLAGGYEQYF,TGCGCCAGCGCGGGACTAGCGGGAGGGTACGAGCAGTACTTC
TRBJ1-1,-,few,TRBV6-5,CASSLDGGKAFF,TGTGCCAGCAGTCTCGACGGGGGGAAGGCTTTCTTT
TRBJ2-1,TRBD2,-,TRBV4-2,CASSQDQREPRNEQFF,TGTGCCAGCAGCCAAGACCAGCGGGAGCCCCGCAATGAGCAGTTCTTC
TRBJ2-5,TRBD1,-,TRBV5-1,CASSPQTGVEETQYF,TGCGCCAGCAGCCCGCAGACAGGGGTCGAAGAGACCCAGTACTTC
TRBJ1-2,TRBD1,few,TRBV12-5,CASGLVHFWTGRSNGYTF,TGTGCTAGTGGTTTGGTACACTTCTGGACAGGGAGGTCCAATGGCTACACCTTC
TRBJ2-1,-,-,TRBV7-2,CASSLGEYDNEQFF,TGTGCCAGCAGCTTAGGGGAGTACGACAATGAGCAGTTCTTC
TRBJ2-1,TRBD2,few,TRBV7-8,CASSLVWGGSYNEQFF,TGTGCCAGCAGCTTAGTATGGGGGGGCTCCTACAATGAGCAGTTCTTC
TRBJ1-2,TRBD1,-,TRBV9,CASSAGGVFYNYGYTF,TGTGCCAGCAGCGCAGGGGGCGTCTTCTATAACTATGGCTACACCTTC
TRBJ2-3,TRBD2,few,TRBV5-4,CASSSRTSRPTDTQYF,TGTGCCAGCAGCTCGCGGACTAGCAGACCCACAGATACGCAGTATTTT
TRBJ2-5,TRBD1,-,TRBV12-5,CASASGDSKSETQYF,TGTGCTAGTGCAAGTGGGGACAGCAAATCAGAGACCCAGTACTTC
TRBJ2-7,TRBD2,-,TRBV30,CAWNRKTSPNEQYF,TGTGCCTGGAACAGAAAGACTAGCCCTAACGAGCAGTACTTC
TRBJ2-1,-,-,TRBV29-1,CSVEGGGGHEQFF,TGCAGCGTTGAAGGGGGAGGGGGACATGAGCAGTTCTTC
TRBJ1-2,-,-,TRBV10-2,CASSARPVPNGYTF,TGCGCCAGCAGCGCGCGTCCGGTCCCAAATGGCTACACCTTC
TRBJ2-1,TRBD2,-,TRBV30,CAFDGTRHEQFF,TGTGCCTTCGACGGGACTAGGCATGAGCAGTTCTTC
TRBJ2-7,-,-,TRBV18,CASSPLHGGETYEQYF,TGTGCCAGCTCACCACTCCACGGAGGGGAAACCTACGAGCAGTACTTC
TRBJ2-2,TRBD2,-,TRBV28,CASSLWGGGTRTGELFF,TGTGCCAGCAGTTTATGGGGGGGAGGGACTCGGACCGGGGAGCTGTTTTTT
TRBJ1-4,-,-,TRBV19,CASSANRGSTNEKLFF,TGTGCCAGTAGCGCCAATCGGGGATCAACTAATGAAAAACTGTTTTTT
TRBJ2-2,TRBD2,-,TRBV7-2,CASSPPGLGITGELFF,TGTGCCAGCAGCCCCCCGGGACTAGGGATCACCGGGGAGCTGTTTTTT
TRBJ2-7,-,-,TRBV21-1,CASSKDSSGRGYEQYF,TGTGCCAGCAGCAAAGACTCTAGCGGGAGAGGTTACGAGCAGTACTTC
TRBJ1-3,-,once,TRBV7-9,CASSLDPGVKGNTIYF,TGTGCCAGCAGCTTAGATCCCGGGGTCAAAGGAAACACCATATATTTT
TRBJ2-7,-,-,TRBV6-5,CASSQTDLSSYEQYF,TGTGCCAGCAGTCAGACAGACCTCAGCTCCTACGAGCAGTACTTC
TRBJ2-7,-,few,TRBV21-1,CASSKVGVAERGRYEQYF,TGTGCCAGCAGCAAAGTGGGGGTAGCGGAGAGGGGTCGGTACGAGCAGTACTTC
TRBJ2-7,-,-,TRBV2,CASSADTMGANEQYF,TGTGCCAGCAGTGCCGATACGATGGGGGCCAACGAGCAGTACTTC
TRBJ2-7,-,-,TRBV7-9,CASSSGREASYEQYF,TGTGCCAGCAGTTCCGGTCGCGAAGCCTCCTACGAGCAGTACTTC
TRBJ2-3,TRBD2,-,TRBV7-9,CASSRGLAEKDTQYF,TGTGCCAGCAGTCGAGGTCTAGCGGAGAAAGATACGCAGTATTTT
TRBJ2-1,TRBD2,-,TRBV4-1,CASSQDSGTSGNQQFF,TGCGCCAGCAGCCAAGATTCCGGGACTAGCGGCAACCAGCAGTTCTTC
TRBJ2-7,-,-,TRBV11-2,CASSLGFWEYEQYF,TGTGCCAGCAGCTTAGGGTTTTGGGAGTACGAGCAGTACTTC
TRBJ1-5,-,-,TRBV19,CASSTLSNQPQHF,TGTGCCAGTAGCACTCTCAGCAATCAGCCCCAGCATTTT
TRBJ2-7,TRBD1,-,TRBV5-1,CASSFGTGGYEQYF,TGCGCCAGCAGCTTTGGGACAGGGGGCTACGAGCAGTACTTC
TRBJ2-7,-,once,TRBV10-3,CAITPSDTAYEQYF,TGTGCCATCACTCCGTCGGACACGGCCTACGAGCAATACTTC